The 15 T cell receptor beta chains in this list originate from one sample, sequenced in a study of T cells in Graves' hyperthyroidism and ophthalmopathy. Amplification of TCR beta CDR3 regions used RNA as the template. The HTBI primer set drove a first-round RT-PCR of the TCR CDR3. TCRdb itself ran the multiplex PCR reads through MiXCR, one entry per CDR3 protein. The sample holds about 840,000 distinct CDR3 sequences, over 35% seen once. The sample comprised blood. The receptors stem from a man aged 18-30 years with Graves' hyperthyroidism.

About this clonotype itself: The junction departs from the called germline gene at one end, perhaps through a read error. The chain couples TRBV2 to TRBJ2-7; D call uncertain. CDR1 SNHLY and CDR2 FYNNEI come from the germline V gene. This CDR3 has 13 residues. CDR3 amino acids: CASGSGLSYERYF. The CDR3 DNA follows: TGTGCCAGTGGTTCAGGCCTCTCCTACGAGCGGTACTTC.

This clonotype appeared a few times. The rearrangement joins TRBV4-2 to TRBJ1-1, with D perhaps matching TRBD1 (5 bases). Germline values: CDR1 LGHNA, CDR2 YNFKEQ. This CDR3 is built from 14 residues. The V gene lost 0 bases and the J gene lost 6 bases, with 11 bases spanning the gap. The CDR3 loop is CASSQDPGLAEAFF. CDR3 coding DNA: TGTGCCAGCAGCCAAGATCCAGGGTTAGCTGAAGCTTTCTTT.

This clonotype was seen many times. V usage is TRBV5-1 and J usage is TRBJ2-6, with D hard to call. V was shortened by 2 bases and J by 0 bases, with 3 bases between the two germline ends. This CDR3 region has 14 residues. Germline V CDR1 and CDR2: SGHRS, YFSETQ. The CDR3 DNA reads as TGCGCCAGCAGCTTCCTCTCTGGGGCCAACGTCCTGACTTTC. Residues: CASSFLSGANVLTF.

This clonotype was counted at least ten times. CDR3 residues: CAISESLDRNTEAFF. The CDR3 coding sequence is TGTGCCATCAGTGAGTCGCTCGATAGGAACACTGAAGCTTTCTTT. The rearrangement uses TRBV10-3 and TRBJ1-1, with D hard to call. The germline V and J ends were trimmed by 0 bases and 1 base, with 9 bases remaining between them. Looked up from germline, CDR1 is ENHRY and CDR2 is SYGVKD. The CDR3 loop spans 15 amino acids.

This clonotype was found many times. This sequence joins TRBV11-2 and TRBJ1-2; D might be TRBD1 (6 bases). Trimming shortened V by 1 base and J by 8 bases, and 11 bases separated the two germline ends. CDR1 and CDR2 from the germline V gene are SGHAT and FQNNGV. This CDR3 spans 13 amino acids. The CDR3 region has the DNA TGTGCCAGCAGCTTAGTAGGGGGAAGCGGCTACACCTTC. It is translated as CASSLVGGSGYTF.

This clonotype has a count of ten or more. V is TRBV2 and J is TRBJ1-1; D remains ambiguous. CDR3 length: 13 amino acids. Germline CDR1 is SNHLY and CDR2 is FYNNEI. The V end lost 7 bases, the J end lost 0 bases, and 9 bases lay between the germline ends. The CDR3 spells CASNLYLNTEAFF. The CDR3 DNA reads as TGTGCCAGCAACCTCTACCTGAACACTGAAGCTTTCTTT.

In this sample, this clonotype turned up many times. The J gene is TRBJ1-2, the V gene TRBV2; 8 positions agree with TRBD1. The junction had 3 bases not matched to a gene; V was cut back by 6 bases and J by 0 bases. The germline CDR1 and CDR2 sequences are SNHLY and FYNNEI. The CDR3 contains 14 residues. The DNA for the CDR3 is TGTGCCAGCAGCCAGGGGGCATCTAACTATGGCTACACCTTC. It translates to CASSQGASNYGYTF.

The V gene is TRBV9, the J gene TRBJ2-7, with 7 bases identical to TRBD2. This CDR3 spans 17 amino acids. Looked up from germline, CDR1 is SGDLS and CDR2 is YYNGEE. V lost 5 bases, J lost 3 bases, and 17 bases stayed unmatched. The CDR3: CASSLWGGTTTHYEQYF. DNA of the CDR3: TGTGCCAGCAGTTTATGGGGGGGGACCACAACGCACTACGAGCAGTACTTC.

This clonotype has a count of ten or more. This chain connects TRBV29-1 to TRBJ1-1; unclear D gene. Germline values: CDR1 SQVTM, CDR2 ANQGSEA. This CDR3 has 12 residues. The V and J ends lost 6 bases and 7 bases respectively, with 15 bases between them. CDR3 protein: CSVNAVALEAFF. CDR3 sequence (DNA): TGCAGCGTGAACGCAGTCGCGCTTGAAGCTTTCTTT.

This clonotype was counted many times. This chain links TRBV7-9 with TRBJ1-1; no clear D gene. V was pared by 1 base and J by 5 bases, with 8 bases between. Per the germline V gene, CDR1 is SEHNR and CDR2 is FQNEAQ (reference sequence). This CDR3 has 13 residues. The CDR3 here is CASSLGSRTEAFF. The CDR3 region has the DNA TGTGCCAGCAGCTTAGGCTCAAGGACTGAAGCTTTCTTT.

The chain has TRBV12-3 or TRBV12-4 and TRBJ1-4; tentative D call: TRBD1 (5 bases). There are 13 residues in the CDR3. V lost 7 bases to trimming and J lost 7 bases, with 13 bases between them. DNA of the CDR3: TGTGCCAGCACCGGATGGGGGGGTGAAAAACTGTTTTTT. This translates into CASTGWGGEKLFF.

Worth noting for this clonotype: A read error is possible here, since a much larger clone lies one base away. This rearrangement joins TRBV5-4 to TRBJ2-2, with 7 positions matching TRBD1. The CDR3 runs to 13 residues. Germline V gene sequence: CDR1 SGHNT, CDR2 YYREEE (reference sequence). V trimming: 9 bases; J trimming: 5 bases; junction bases outside the gene matches: 7. The CDR3 is CATTDRETGELFF. CDR3 coding DNA: TGTGCCACCACCGACAGGGAAACCGGGGAGCTGTTTTTT.

Ten or more counts support this clonotype. The V call is TRBV19, the J call TRBJ1-2; D remains ambiguous. This CDR3 region has 14 residues. The germline V and J ends were trimmed by 4 bases and 4 bases, with 13 bases remaining between them. CDR1 is LNHDA, CDR2 SQIVND, per germline (reference sequence). In DNA form, the CDR3 reads TGTGCCAGTAGTAAGACGGATGCACCCTATGGCTACACCTTC. As protein: CASSKTDAPYGYTF.

This clonotype has a count of ten or more. J is TRBJ1-5 and V is TRBV12-3 or TRBV12-4; D is unclear. Trimming pared 4 bases from V and 2 bases from J, leaving 9 bases between. CDR3 length equals 14 residues. CDR3 nucleotides: TGTGCCAGCAGTTACGGCACCCGCAATCAGCCCCAGCATTTT. Translating gives CASSYGTRNQPQHF.

This chain uses TRBV29-1 with TRBJ1-1; D perhaps matches TRBD1 (5 bases). CDR1 is SQVTM, CDR2 ANQGSEA, per germline. Trimming pared 6 bases from V and 4 bases from J, leaving 15 bases between. The CDR3 loop spans 13 amino acids. DNA of the CDR3: TGCAGCGTCCGGCCGGGGGTTGGCACTGAAGCTTTCTTT. Translated, it gives CSVRPGVGTEAFF.